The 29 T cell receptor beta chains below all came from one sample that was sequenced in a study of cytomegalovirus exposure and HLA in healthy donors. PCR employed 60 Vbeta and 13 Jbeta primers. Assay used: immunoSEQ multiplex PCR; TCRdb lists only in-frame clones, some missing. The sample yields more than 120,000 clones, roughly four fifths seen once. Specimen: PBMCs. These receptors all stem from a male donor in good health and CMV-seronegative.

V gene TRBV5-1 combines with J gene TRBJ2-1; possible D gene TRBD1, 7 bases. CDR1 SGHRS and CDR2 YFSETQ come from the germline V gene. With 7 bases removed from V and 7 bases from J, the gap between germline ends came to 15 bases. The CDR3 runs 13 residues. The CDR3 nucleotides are TGCGCCAGCTGGGCGGAGGGGGCGAATGAGCAGTTCTTC. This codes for CASWAEGANEQFF.

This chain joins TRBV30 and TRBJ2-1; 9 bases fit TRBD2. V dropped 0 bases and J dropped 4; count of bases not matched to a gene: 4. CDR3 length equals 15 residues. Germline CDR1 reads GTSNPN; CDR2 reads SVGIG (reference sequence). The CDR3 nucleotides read TGTGCCTGGAGTGTACTTCTAGCGGGATACAATGAGCAGTTCTTC. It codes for CAWSVLLAGYNEQFF.

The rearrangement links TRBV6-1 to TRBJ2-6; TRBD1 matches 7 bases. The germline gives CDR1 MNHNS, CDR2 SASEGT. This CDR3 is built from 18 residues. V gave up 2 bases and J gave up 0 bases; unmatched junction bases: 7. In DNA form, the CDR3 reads TGTGCCAGCAGTGAAAGAGCCGGACAGGCCTCTGGGGCCAACGTCCTGACTTTC. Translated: CASSERAGQASGANVLTF.

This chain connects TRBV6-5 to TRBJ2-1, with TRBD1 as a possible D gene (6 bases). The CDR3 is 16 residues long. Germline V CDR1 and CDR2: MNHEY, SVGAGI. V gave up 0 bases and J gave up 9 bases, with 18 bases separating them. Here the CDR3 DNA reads TGTGCCAGCAGTTACTCTCGTCTAGGGGGTCGGGGTGAGCAGTTCTTC. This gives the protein CASSYSRLGGRGEQFF.

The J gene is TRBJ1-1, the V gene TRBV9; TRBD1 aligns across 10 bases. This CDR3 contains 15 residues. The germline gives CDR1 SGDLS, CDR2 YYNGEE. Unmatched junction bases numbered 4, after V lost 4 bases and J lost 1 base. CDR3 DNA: TGTGCCAGCAGCTTCGGGACAGGGGCGAACACTGAAGCTTTCTTT. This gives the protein CASSFGTGANTEAFF.

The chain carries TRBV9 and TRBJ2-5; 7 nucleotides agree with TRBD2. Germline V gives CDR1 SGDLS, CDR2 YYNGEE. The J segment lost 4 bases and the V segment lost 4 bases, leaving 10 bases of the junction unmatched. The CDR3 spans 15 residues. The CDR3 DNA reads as TGTGCCAGCAGCCCTACTAGCGTGTGGGTAGAGACCCAGTACTTC. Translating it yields CASSPTSVWVETQYF.

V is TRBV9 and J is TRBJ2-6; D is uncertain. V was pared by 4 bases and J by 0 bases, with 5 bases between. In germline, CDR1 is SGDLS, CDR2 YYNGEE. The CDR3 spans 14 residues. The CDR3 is CASSFNSGANVLTF. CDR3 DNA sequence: TGTGCCAGCAGCTTTAACTCTGGGGCCAACGTCCTGACTTTC. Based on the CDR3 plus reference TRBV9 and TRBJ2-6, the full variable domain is DSGVTQTPKHLITATGQRVTLRCSPRSGDLSVYWYQQSLDQGLQFLIQYYNGEERAKGNILERFSAQQFPDLHSELNLSSLELGDSALYFCASSFNSGANVLTFGAGSRLTVL.

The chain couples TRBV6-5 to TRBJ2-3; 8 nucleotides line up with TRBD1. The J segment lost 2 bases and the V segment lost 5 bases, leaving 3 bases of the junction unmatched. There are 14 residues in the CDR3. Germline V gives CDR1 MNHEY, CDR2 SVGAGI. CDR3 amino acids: CASSGTGITDTQYF. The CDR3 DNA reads TGTGCCAGCAGTGGGACAGGAATCACAGATACGCAGTATTTT.

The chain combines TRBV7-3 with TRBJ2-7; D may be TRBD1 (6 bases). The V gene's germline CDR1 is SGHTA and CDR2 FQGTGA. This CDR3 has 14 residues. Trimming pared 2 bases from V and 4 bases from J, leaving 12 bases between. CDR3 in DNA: TGTGCCAGCAGCTTAGGGCCCCAGGGGTACGAGCAGTACTTC. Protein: CASSLGPQGYEQYF.

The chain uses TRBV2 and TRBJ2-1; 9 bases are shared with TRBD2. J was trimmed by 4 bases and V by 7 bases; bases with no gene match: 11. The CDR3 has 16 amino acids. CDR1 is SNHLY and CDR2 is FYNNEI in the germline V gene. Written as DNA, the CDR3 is TGTGCCAGCACCCTTTTAGCGGGAGCCATTTACAATGAGCAGTTCTTC. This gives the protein CASTLLAGAIYNEQFF.

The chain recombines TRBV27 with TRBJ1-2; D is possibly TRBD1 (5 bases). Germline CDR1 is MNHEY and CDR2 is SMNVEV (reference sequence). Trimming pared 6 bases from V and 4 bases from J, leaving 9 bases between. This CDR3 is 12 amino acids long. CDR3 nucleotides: TGTGCCAGCAGGGGGCTGCCCTATGGCTACACCTTC. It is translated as CASRGLPYGYTF.

The CDR3 DNA reads as TGTGCCAGCAGCTTCCGAGGCGGGGTAGAAGCTTTCTTT. Its protein is CASSFRGGVEAFF. The V and J genes are TRBV11-3 and TRBJ1-1; D gene unclear. The CDR3 extends over 13 amino acids. The germline CDR1 and CDR2 sequences are SGHNT and YENEEA. With 3 bases removed from V and 8 bases from J, the gap between germline ends came to 13 bases.

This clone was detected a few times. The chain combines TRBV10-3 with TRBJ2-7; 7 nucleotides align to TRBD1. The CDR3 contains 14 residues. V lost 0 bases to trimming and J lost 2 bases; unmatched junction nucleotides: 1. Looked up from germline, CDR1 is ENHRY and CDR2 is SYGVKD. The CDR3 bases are TGTGCCATCAGTGAGTCGACAGGGACCTACGAGCAGTACTTC. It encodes CAISESTGTYEQYF.

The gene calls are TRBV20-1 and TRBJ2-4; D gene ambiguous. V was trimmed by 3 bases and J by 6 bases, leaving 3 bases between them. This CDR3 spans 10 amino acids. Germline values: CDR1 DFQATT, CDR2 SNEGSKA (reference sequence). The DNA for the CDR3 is TGCAGTGCTAGCCGAAACATTCAGTACTTC. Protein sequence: CSASRNIQYF.

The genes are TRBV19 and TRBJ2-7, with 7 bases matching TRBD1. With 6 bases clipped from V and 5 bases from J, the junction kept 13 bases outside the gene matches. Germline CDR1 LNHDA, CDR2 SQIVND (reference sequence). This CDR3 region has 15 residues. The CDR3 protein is CASSTQGIQGDEQYF. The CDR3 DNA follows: TGTGCCAGTAGCACTCAGGGAATTCAGGGGGACGAGCAGTACTTC. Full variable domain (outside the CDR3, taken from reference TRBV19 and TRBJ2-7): DGGITQSPKYLFRKEGQNVTLSCEQNLNHDAMYWYRQDPGQGLRLIYYSQIVNDFQKGDIAEGYSVSREKKESFPLTVTSAQKNPTAFYLCASSTQGIQGDEQYFGPGTRLTVT.

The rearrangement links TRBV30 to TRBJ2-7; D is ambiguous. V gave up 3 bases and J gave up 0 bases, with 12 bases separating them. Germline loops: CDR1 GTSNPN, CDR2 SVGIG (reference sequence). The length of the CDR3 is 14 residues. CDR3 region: CAWSLGAISYEQYF. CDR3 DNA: TGTGCCTGGAGCCTTGGAGCGATCTCCTACGAGCAGTACTTC.

CDR3 bases: TGTGCCAGCAGGGTAACCGGGACAGACTACAATGAGCAGTTCTTC. It translates to CASRVTGTDYNEQFF. The J gene is TRBJ2-1, the V gene TRBV7-3, with 7 nucleotides matching TRBD1. The CDR3 totals 15 residues. V lost 6 bases and J lost 3; bases outside the gene matches: 8. Germline-derived CDR1 and CDR2 are SGHTA and FQGTGA.

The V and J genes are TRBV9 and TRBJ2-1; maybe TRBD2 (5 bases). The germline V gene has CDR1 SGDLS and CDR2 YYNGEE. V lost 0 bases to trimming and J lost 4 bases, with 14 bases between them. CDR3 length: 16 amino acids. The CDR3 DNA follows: TGTGCCAGCAGCGTAGGAGGTCCAGCGGTTTACAATGAGCAGTTCTTC. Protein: CASSVGGPAVYNEQFF.

The CDR3 nucleotides read TGTGCCAGCAGCGAGGCCGGCCCGGGCTACGAGCAGTACTTC. Translated: CASSEAGPGYEQYF. V is TRBV5-6 and J is TRBJ2-7; D unclear. The CDR3 is 14 amino acids. Trimming took 4 bases from V and 3 from J, leaving 14 bases between them. Germline V gives CDR1 SGHDT, CDR2 YYEEEE.

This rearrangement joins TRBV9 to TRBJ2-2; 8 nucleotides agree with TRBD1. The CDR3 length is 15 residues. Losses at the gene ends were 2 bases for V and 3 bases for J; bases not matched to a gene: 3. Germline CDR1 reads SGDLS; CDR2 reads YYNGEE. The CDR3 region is CASSVSDRDTGELFF. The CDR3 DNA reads TGTGCCAGCAGCGTGTCGGACAGGGACACCGGGGAGCTGTTTTTT.

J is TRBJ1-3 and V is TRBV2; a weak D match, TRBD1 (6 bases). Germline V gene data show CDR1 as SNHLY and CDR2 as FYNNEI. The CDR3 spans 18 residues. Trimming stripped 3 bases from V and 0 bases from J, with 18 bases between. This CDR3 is CASSENGLGADSGNTIYF. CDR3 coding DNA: TGTGCCAGCAGTGAGAACGGGCTGGGGGCTGACTCTGGAAACACCATATATTTT.

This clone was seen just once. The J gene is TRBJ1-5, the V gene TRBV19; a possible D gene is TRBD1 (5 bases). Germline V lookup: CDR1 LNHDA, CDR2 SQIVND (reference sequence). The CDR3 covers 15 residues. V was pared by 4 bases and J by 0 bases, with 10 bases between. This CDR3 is CASSTVTVSNQPQHF. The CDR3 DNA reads TGTGCCAGTAGTACAGTGACAGTTAGCAATCAGCCCCAGCATTTT.

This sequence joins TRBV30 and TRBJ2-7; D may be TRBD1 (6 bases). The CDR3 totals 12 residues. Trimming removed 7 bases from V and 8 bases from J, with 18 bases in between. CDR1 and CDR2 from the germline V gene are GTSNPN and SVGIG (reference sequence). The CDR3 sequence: CAFTSPGAQQYF. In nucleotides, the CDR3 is TGTGCCTTTACAAGTCCAGGGGCCCAGCAGTACTTC.

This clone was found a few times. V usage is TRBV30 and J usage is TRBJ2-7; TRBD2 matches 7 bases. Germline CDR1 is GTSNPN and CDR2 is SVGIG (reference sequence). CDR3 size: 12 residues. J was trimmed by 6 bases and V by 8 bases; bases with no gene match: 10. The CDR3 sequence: CAGMGGGPEQYF. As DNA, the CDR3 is TGTGCCGGGATGGGGGGAGGGCCCGAGCAGTACTTC.

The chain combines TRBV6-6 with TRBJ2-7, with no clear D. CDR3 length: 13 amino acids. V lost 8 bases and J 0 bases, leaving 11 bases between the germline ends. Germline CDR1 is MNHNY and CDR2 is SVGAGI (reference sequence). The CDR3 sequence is CASEKESSYEQYF. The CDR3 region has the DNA TGTGCCAGCGAGAAGGAGAGCTCCTACGAGCAGTACTTC.

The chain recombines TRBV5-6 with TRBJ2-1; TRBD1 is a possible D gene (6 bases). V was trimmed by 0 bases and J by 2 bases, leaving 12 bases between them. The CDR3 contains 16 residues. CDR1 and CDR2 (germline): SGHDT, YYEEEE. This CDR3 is CASSLVRTDPYNEQFF. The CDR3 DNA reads TGTGCCAGCAGCTTGGTGCGGACAGACCCCTACAATGAGCAGTTCTTC.

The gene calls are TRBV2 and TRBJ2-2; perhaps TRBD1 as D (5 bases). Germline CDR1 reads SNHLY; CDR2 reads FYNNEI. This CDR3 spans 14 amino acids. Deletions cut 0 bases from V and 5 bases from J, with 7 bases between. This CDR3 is CASSEAPGTGELFF. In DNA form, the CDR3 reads TGTGCCAGCAGTGAAGCGCCAGGGACCGGGGAGCTGTTTTTT. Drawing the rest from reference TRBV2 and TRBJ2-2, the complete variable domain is EPEVTQTPSHQVTQMGQEVILRCVPISNHLYFYWYRQILGQKVEFLVSFYNNEISEKSEIFDDQFSVERPDGSNFTLKIRSTKLEDSAMYFCASSEAPGTGELFFGEGSRLTVL.

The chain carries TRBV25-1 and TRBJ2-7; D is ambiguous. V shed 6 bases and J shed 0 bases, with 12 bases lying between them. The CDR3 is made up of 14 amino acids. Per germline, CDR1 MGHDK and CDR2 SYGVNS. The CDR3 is CASSFRYPSYEQYF. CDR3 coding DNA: TGTGCCAGCAGCTTCAGGTATCCCTCCTACGAGCAGTACTTC.

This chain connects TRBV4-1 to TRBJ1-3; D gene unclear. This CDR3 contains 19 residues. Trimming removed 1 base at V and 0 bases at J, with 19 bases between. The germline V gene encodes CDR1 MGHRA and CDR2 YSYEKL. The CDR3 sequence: CASSQVKTTGGSSGNTIYF. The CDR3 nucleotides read TGCGCCAGCAGCCAAGTTAAAACGACGGGTGGGAGCTCTGGAAACACCATATATTTT.